Listed below are T cell receptor beta chains from one sample, sequenced in a study of control samples from healthy donors and cancer patients. Profiled with immunoSEQ multiplex PCR; TCRdb holds only in-frame clones, not every one. The sample shows approximately 150,000 clones, less than 95% of them seen only once. Input material: PBMCs. The source is a man aged 55 to 69 with colorectal cancer. The CDR3 runs from the conserved cysteine through the conserved F or W. The order of the fields is V gene, clone size, D gene, J gene, CDR3 DNA, CDR3 protein. The D gene is left open where the match is weak. Not all rows give a size; the values are once, few, many and, for expanded clones, a class.

>TRBV12-3/TRBV12-4|.|.|TRBJ2-7
TGTGCCAGCAAGAGAACCCGGATCGGGGAGCAGTACTTC
CASKRTRIGEQYF
>TRBV6-6|.|.|TRBJ2-7
TGTGCCAGCAGTTGGTATCAGGCGACCTACGAGCAGTACTTC
CASSWYQATYEQYF
>TRBV5-6|.|.|TRBJ1-5
TGTGCCAGCAGCTTGGGGGCTAGCAATCAGCCCCAGCATTTT
CASSLGASNQPQHF
>TRBV12-3/TRBV12-4|.|.|TRBJ2-7
TGTGCCAGCAGTTCCGGGACCTCCTACGAGCAGTACTTC
CASSSGTSYEQYF
>TRBV7-9|.|TRBD1|TRBJ2-3
TGTGCCAGCAGCACACAGGGGACCACAGATACGCAGTATTTT
CASSTQGTTDTQYF
>TRBV3-1/TRBV3-2|once|.|TRBJ2-2
TGTGCCAGCAGCATAAGTACCCGGCGGACGAACACCGGGGAGCTGTTTTTT
CASSISTRRTNTGELFF
>TRBV18|.|TRBD1|TRBJ1-5
TGTGCCAGCTCACCAGGGACAGGGCGGGTTCAGCCCCAGCATTTT
CASSPGTGRVQPQHF
>TRBV7-2|once|.|TRBJ2-7
TGTGCCAGCAGCTTAGGGCAGGGTGGGGCCTACGAGCAGTACTTC
CASSLGQGGAYEQYF
>TRBV10-3|.|TRBD1|TRBJ1-1
TGTGCCATCAGTGAGGAGGGACAGATGAACACTGAAGCTTTCTTT
CAISEEGQMNTEAFF
>TRBV7-2|.|.|TRBJ2-5
TGTGCCAGCAGCCGAAACGTAAGAGGGACCCAGTACTTC
CASSRNVRGTQYF
>TRBV11-2|.|.|TRBJ2-7
TGTGCCAGCAGCTTAGATAACACAGTTCCACCCTACGAGCAGTACTTC
CASSLDNTVPPYEQYF
>TRBV12-5|.|.|TRBJ1-1
TGTGCTAGTGGTTTGTCGTCCGGTACAGTCACTGAAGCTTTCTTT
CASGLSSGTVTEAFF
>TRBV5-1|.|.|TRBJ1-1
TGCGCCAGCAGCTTGAACGGATTGAACACTGAAGCTTTCTTT
CASSLNGLNTEAFF
>TRBV5-5|.|TRBD2|TRBJ2-2
TGTGCCACCGAAGGGACGCCGGGGGGTACCGGGGAGCTGTTTTTT
CATEGTPGGTGELFF
>TRBV7-6|.|.|TRBJ1-5
TGTGCCAGCAGTGCCGGGAGCAATCAGCCCCAGCATTTT
CASSAGSNQPQHF
>TRBV28|once|.|TRBJ2-2
TGTGCCAGCAGTTCGGGGCAGAACACCGGGGAGCTGTTTTTT
CASSSGQNTGELFF
>TRBV18|few|.|TRBJ2-2
TGTGCCAGCTCACCCCGCGGAGGAGGGTACGGCACCGGGGAGCTGTTTTTT
CASSPRGGGYGTGELFF